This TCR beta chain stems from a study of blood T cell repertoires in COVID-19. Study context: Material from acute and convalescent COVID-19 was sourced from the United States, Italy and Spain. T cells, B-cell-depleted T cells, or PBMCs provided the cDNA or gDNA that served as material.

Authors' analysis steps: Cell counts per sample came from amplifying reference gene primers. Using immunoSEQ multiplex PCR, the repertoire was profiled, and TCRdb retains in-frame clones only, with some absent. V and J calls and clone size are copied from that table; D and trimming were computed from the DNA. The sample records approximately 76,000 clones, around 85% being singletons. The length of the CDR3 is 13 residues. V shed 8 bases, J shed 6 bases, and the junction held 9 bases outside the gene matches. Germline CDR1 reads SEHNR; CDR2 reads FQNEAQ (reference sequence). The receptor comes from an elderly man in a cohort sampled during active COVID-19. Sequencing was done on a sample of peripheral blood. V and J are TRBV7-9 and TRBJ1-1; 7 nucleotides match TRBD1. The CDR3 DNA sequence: TGTGCCAGCGGTTCCAGGGGGAGCGCTGAAGCTTTCTTT. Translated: CASGSRGSAEAFF.